This T cell receptor beta chain appears in the sequencing data of a study of blood T cell repertoires in COVID-19. As for the study in general: COVID-19 samples collected from the United States, Italy and Spain covered acute and convalescent phases. Nucleic acid was either cDNA or gDNA, and it came from T cells, B-cell-depleted T cells, or PBMCs.

Between the trimmed V and J ends, which lost 11 bases and 0 bases, there was a span of 14 bases. CDR1 is SNHLY, CDR2 FYNNEI, per germline. The CDR3 totals 13 residues. Per the original methods: Cell counts per sample came from amplifying reference gene primers. Data came from immunoSEQ multiplex PCR; TCRdb stores just in-frame clones and leaves some out. The V and J calls and the clone size are those of that table, but D and trimming were determined from the DNA. The sample consists of 110,000 or so clones, about 83% of them appearing once. Material: peripheral blood. The chain employs TRBV2 and TRBJ2-7; D is unclear. This TCR derives from a man between 65 and 85 years old with acute or convalescent COVID-19. The CDR3, as DNA: TGTGCCCAGCAGGCACGCAGCTCCTACGAGCAGTACTTC. This encodes CAQQARSSYEQYF.